A selection of T cell receptor beta chains follows, all from one sample in a study of cytomegalovirus exposure and HLA in healthy donors. Assay used: immunoSEQ multiplex PCR; TCRdb lists only in-frame clones, some missing. This sample lists 150,000 to 200,000 clones; its ten largest clones have 0.7% to 0.8%. Specimen: PBMCs. The origin of the receptors is a woman younger than 35 in good health and CMV-seropositive. Both conserved end residues are part of each CDR3. D genes are given only for firm matches.

v_call cdr3_length d_call cdr3_aa
TRBV9 16 NA CASSVVPSRSSDTQYF
TRBV29-1 15 TRBD1 CSVGDRGGNTGELFF
TRBV6-1 11 TRBD1 CAIGQGGGYTF
TRBV9 13 NA CASSDNSGNTIYF
TRBV7-2 14 NA CASSLAGGAYEQFF
TRBV18 19 NA CASSPIRQGRLLNTGELFF
TRBV2 15 NA CASSGQGQALEKLFF
TRBV5-6 14 TRBD2 CASSGRDYTGELFF
TRBV6-6 14 TRBD1 CASLTGANNYGYTF
TRBV5-4 14 NA CASSKGDTTVEQYF
TRBV7-9 15 TRBD1 CASSLEGDSSYEQYF
TRBV25-1 18 TRBD1 CASSDGTGGRGGFYEQYF
TRBV6-5 15 NA CASRSLEEVYNEQFF
TRBV11-2 16 NA CASSLVGSGSTDTQYF
TRBV9 16 TRBD2 CASSVVWTSGADEQFF